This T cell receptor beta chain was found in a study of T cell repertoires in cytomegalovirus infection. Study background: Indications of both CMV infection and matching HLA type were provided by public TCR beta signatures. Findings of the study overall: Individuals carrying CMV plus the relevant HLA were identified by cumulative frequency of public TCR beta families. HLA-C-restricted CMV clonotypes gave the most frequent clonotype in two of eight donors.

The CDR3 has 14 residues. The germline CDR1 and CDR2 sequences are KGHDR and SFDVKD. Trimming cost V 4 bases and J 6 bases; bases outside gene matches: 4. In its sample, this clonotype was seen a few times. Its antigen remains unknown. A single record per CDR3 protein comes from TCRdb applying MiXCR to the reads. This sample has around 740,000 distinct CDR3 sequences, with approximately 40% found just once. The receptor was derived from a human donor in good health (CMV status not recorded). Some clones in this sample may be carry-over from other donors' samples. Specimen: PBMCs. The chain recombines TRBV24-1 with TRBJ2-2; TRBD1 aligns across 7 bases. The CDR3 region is CATSDPGTAGELFF. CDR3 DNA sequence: TGTGCCACCAGTGACCCCGGGACAGCCGGGGAGCTGTTTTTT.